The 5 T cell receptor beta chains in this list originate from one sample, sequenced in a study of T cell clonality in common variable immunodeficiency. Here immunoSEQ multiplex PCR was the method, and the copy in TCRdb shows in-frame clones only, minus some. Altogether some 38,000 clones were found in the sample, and no singletons occur. The source material was peripheral blood mononuclear cells. The receptors originated from a person aged 18 to 75 in good health.

This clone has ten or more counts. The sequenced fragment ends 3 residues before the CDR3 boundary, so the rest is inferred from the germline J gene. The chain recombines TRBV6-2 or TRBV6-3 with TRBJ2-7, with 7 bases that match TRBD1. Germline V gene sequence: CDR1 MNHEY, CDR2 SVGEGT. Losses at the gene ends were 5 bases for V and 6 bases for J; bases not matched to a gene: 10. CDR3 length: 14 amino acids. The covered CDR3 bases are TGTGCCAGCAGTCGCGGACAGGCCCCTCTCGAG. This gives the protein CASSRGQAPLE. The full CDR3 protein is CASSRGQAPLEQYF.

This clone was picked up many times. The read terminates 3 residues ahead of where the CDR3 ends, so the germline J gene completes it. J is TRBJ1-1 and V is TRBV30; 10 nucleotides match TRBD1. Germline-derived CDR1 and CDR2 are GTSNPN and SVGIG (reference sequence). The CDR3 has 12 residues. The CDR3 region is CAWSVGDRGAFF. The CDR3 DNA, read in part, is TGTGCCTGGAGTGTAGGGGACAGGGGA.

This clone appeared many times. The CDR3 end is not reached by the read, which stops 3 residues before it; the germline J gene fills it in. This chain links TRBV9 with TRBJ2-6, with 8 nucleotides matching TRBD1. Germline V lookup: CDR1 SGDLS, CDR2 YYNGEE. The CDR3 contains 18 residues. With 1 base clipped from V and 3 bases from J, the junction kept 9 bases outside the gene matches. The sequenced part of the CDR3 DNA is TGTGCCAGCAGCGTACAGGACAGGGTACATAGTGGGGCCAACGTC. It codes for CASSVQDRVHSGANV. The CDR3 reads in full as CASSVQDRVHSGANVLTF. Together with reference TRBV9 and TRBJ2-6, the CDR3 gives the full variable domain: DSGVTQTPKHLITATGQRVTLRCSPRSGDLSVYWYQQSLDQGLQFLIQYYNGEERAKGNILERFSAQQFPDLHSELNLSSLELGDSALYFCASSVQDRVHSGANVLTFGAGSRLTVL.

There are a few counts of this clone. The missing CDR3 end, 3 residues past where the read stops, is filled in from the germline J gene. J is TRBJ2-7 and V is TRBV7-9; D is ambiguous. The V end lost 6 bases, the J end lost 5 bases, and 8 bases lay between the germline ends. CDR3 length equals 11 residues. Germline V gives CDR1 SEHNR, CDR2 FQNEAQ (reference sequence). The CDR3 bases that were read are TGTGCCAGCAGTTCTTTCGACGAG. Its protein product is CASSSFDE. The whole CDR3 sequence reads CASSSFDEQYF.

This clone was recorded at least ten times. CDR3 protein: CASSEQGAGNTIYF. The part of the CDR3 DNA that was read is TGTGCCAGCAGCGAACAGGGGGCTGGAAACACC. The chain is built from TRBV6-1 and TRBJ1-3; 8 nucleotides line up with TRBD1. The CDR3 end lies 3 residues beyond the end of the read and is filled in from the germline J gene. The germline V gene has CDR1 MNHNS and CDR2 SASEGT. V dropped 6 bases and J dropped 2; count of bases not matched to a gene: 3. The CDR3 covers 14 residues.